The source of this TCR beta chain is a study of blood T cell repertoires in COVID-19 (dated by TCRdb to the early 2020s). Regarding the complete study: Samples from collaborators originated in the United States, Italy and Spain and spanned both the acute and convalescent phases of COVID-19. The material from the prospective study consisted of cDNA or gDNA derived from T cells, B-cell-depleted T cells, or PBMCs. The dataset comprised deeply sampled blood TCRbeta repertoires from subjects exposed to, actively infected with, or recovered from COVID-19. The repertoires were made available in a free public database intended to serve as a resource for research on the immune response to SARS-CoV-2. Samples were obtained from the ongoing ImmuneRACE study (first 160 participants) and from 1,200 or so subjects provided by 6 global collaborators. The sample metadata nearly always contained a de-identified subject ID, COVID-19 status, age in years and sex. Where HLA class I and class II types were available, the types were taken from metadata supplied by the sample provider, not from assay-based typing. The paper as a whole reports these results and caveats: Clinical and demographic metadata were provided uncurated, with the amount varying by source and participant.

The germline V gene sets CDR1 to SGHRS and CDR2 to YFSETQ. Including cysteine and phenylalanine, the CDR3 has 13 amino acids. Of all the DNA, just the CDR3 is kept, 39 bases in frame from base 1. V trim: 5 bases; J trim: 16 bases; unmatched bases: 15. Participants in the prospective study were aged roughly 18 to 100 years, lived in 20 to 30 United States geographic areas, and enrolled through a virtual design. In the prospective study, cohorts were assigned on the basis of participant-reported clinical history obtained from a screening survey and a study questionnaire. In the prospective study, mobile phlebotomists collected whole blood, serum and a nasopharyngeal or oropharyngeal swab from each participant. Participants in the prospective study had the option to provide additional blood draws and questionnaires over a roughly 2-month period. Blood samples from the prospective study were shipped frozen or at room temperature prior to DNA extraction.

TCRbeta CDR3 regions were amplified from genomic DNA by means of the immunoSEQ Assay, a bias-controlled multiplex PCR. Per the authors' processing: Within the assay, amplification of reference gene primers was used to estimate how many nucleated cells each sample contained. Sequence reads were collapsed and filtered to measure the absolute abundance of every unique TCRbeta CDR3 rearrangement. Productive Simpson clonality was computed per sample as the square root of Simpson's diversity index over productive rearrangements. Imported from immuneACCESS, the table was reduced by TCRdb to in-frame sequences with V and J called. These copies leave out some clones; in studies compared against another copy, an unresolved V gene accounts for under half, and the cause of the remainder is not known. V, J and clone size are taken as reported in that table, and D and trimming were inferred from the DNA itself. The sample table shows 350,000 to 550,000 clones, and roughly nine tenths are seen once. The top ten hold approximately 2% of the sample.

Turning to this clone: Its antigen specificity is not known. Per-base quality was not reported, and no clone a single base away is much larger than it.

The rearranged segments are TRBV5-1 and TRBJ2-4; 7 nucleotides in the junction match TRBD1. The TCR originated in a woman between 18 and 30 years old with acute COVID-19. Material: PBMCs or T cells enriched from blood (not recorded which). The DNA reads as follows: TGCGCCAGCAGTCTGGGGGCCGGGACAGAATATTACTTC. Translated, it reads CASSLGAGTEYYF.